These 22 T cell receptor beta chains came from one sample sequenced in a study. TCRdb ran MiXCR on the 5' RACE reads and lists one entry per CDR3 protein. The table shows tens of thousands of distinct CDR3 sequences, with more than 25% occurring only once. Sequencing was done on a sample of naive CD4+ T cells sorted from blood. Specified subset: naive CD4+ T cells, CD4+CD45RA+CD25-. Receptor source: a female donor with breast cancer.

V gene TRBV4-1 combines with J gene TRBJ1-4, with D perhaps TRBD1 (5 bases). Germline assignment: CDR1 MGHRA and CDR2 YSYEKL. CDR3 length equals 16 residues. V shed 0 bases and J shed 2 bases, with 10 bases lying between them. For the CDR3, the DNA is TGCGCCAGCAGCCAAGATAGGGCAGGGACTAATGAAAAACTGTTTTTT. Its protein product is CASSQDRAGTNEKLFF.

This rearrangement joins TRBV2 to TRBJ2-5; possible D gene TRBD2, 6 bases. The CDR3 covers 15 residues. V lost 8 bases and J 5 bases, leaving 21 bases between the germline ends. Per the germline V gene, CDR1 is SNHLY and CDR2 is FYNNEI. CDR3 region: CASCFARGVGETQYF. For the CDR3, the DNA is TGTGCCAGCTGCTTTGCGCGGGGAGTAGGCGAGACCCAGTACTTC.

By sample fraction, this clonotype is medium-sized (0.01 to 0.1%). V and J are TRBV5-1 and TRBJ2-5; TRBD1 aligns across 10 bases. The CDR3 is 15 residues long. Per germline, CDR1 SGHRS and CDR2 YFSETQ. V shed 0 bases and J 3 bases; nucleotides not matched to a gene: 2. CDR3 in DNA: TGCGCCAGCAGCTTGGCCGGGACAGGGGAAGAGACCCAGTACTTC. It codes for CASSLAGTGEETQYF.

CDR3 sequence (DNA): TGCGCCAGCAGCTTGGTACTGTCGCTGCAAGAGACCCAGTACTTC. It specifies CASSLVLSLQETQYF. The rearrangement uses TRBV5-1 and TRBJ2-5; D gene uncertain. Germline CDR1 and CDR2: SGHRS and YFSETQ. This CDR3 region has 15 residues. The V gene lost 0 bases and the J gene lost 2 bases, with 11 bases spanning the gap.

This clonotype has a handful of counts. The V gene is TRBV20-1, the J gene TRBJ2-2; D unclear. The CDR3 covers 15 residues. Germline values: CDR1 DFQATT, CDR2 SNEGSKA (reference sequence). V lost 0 bases to trimming and J lost 7 bases, with 15 bases between them. CDR3 DNA sequence: TGCAGTGCTAGAGACAATGGAAGGGCGGACGGGGAGCTGTTTTTT. Encoded protein: CSARDNGRADGELFF.

A few counts support this clonotype. The genes are TRBV5-1 and TRBJ2-1; TRBD2 matches at 13 bases. This CDR3 has 16 amino acids. Germline loops: CDR1 SGHRS, CDR2 YFSETQ. The J segment lost 6 bases and the V segment lost 4 bases, leaving 7 bases of the junction unmatched. CDR3 loop: CASSIKTSGRANEQFF. In DNA, the CDR3 is TGCGCCAGCAGCATTAAAACTAGCGGGAGGGCCAATGAGCAGTTCTTC.

This clonotype was detected only a few times. V and J are TRBV5-1 and TRBJ2-2, with TRBD1 matching over 7 bases. The germline gives CDR1 SGHRS, CDR2 YFSETQ. The V segment lost 3 bases and the J segment 4 bases; nucleotides outside the gene matches: 3. This CDR3 has 14 amino acids. Written as DNA, the CDR3 is TGCGCCAGCAGCTCTTACAGGGGCACCGGGGAGCTGTTTTTT. Amino acids: CASSSYRGTGELFF.

This clonotype was detected a few times. V usage is TRBV7-9 and J usage is TRBJ2-2, with D unclear. Trimming took off 8 bases at V and 4 bases at J, with 5 bases between the two ends. CDR1 SEHNR and CDR2 FQNEAQ come from the germline V gene (reference sequence). The CDR3 is made up of 11 amino acids. Here the CDR3 DNA reads TGTGCCAGCTTCTCCACCGGGGAGCTGTTTTTT. The encoded protein is CASFSTGELFF.

The rearrangement links TRBV4-1 to TRBJ2-7; D is undetermined. V lost 3 bases to trimming and J lost 1 base, with 28 bases between them. CDR3 length equals 20 residues. The germline CDR1 and CDR2 sequences are MGHRA and YSYEKL. The CDR3 here is CASSHPRPVVDRVYSYEQYF. In nucleotides, the CDR3 is TGCGCCAGCAGCCACCCCCGACCGGTTGTTGATAGGGTCTATTCCTACGAGCAGTACTTC.

This clonotype appeared a few times. The genes are TRBV27 and TRBJ2-7; the D gene is possibly TRBD2 (5 bases). Germline-derived CDR1 and CDR2 are MNHEY and SMNVEV (reference sequence). The V and J ends lost 7 bases and 2 bases respectively, with 9 bases between them. The CDR3 totals 12 residues. CDR3 sequence (DNA): TGTGCCAGCAAGGGAGCAGCCTACGAGCAGTACTTC. Encoded protein: CASKGAAYEQYF.

The chain combines TRBV20-1 with TRBJ1-1; 7 bases fit TRBD1. The CDR3 sequence is 14 residues long. CDR1 and CDR2 (germline): DFQATT, SNEGSKA (reference sequence). Unmatched junction bases numbered 7, after V lost 5 bases and J lost 1 base. The CDR3 sequence is CSARPDRKNTEAFF. Here the CDR3 DNA reads TGCAGTGCTCGCCCGGACAGGAAGAACACTGAAGCTTTCTTT.

As to this clonotype: At one end, the junction sequence differs from germline, possibly due to a read error. The chain recombines TRBV6-2 or TRBV6-3 with TRBJ2-4, with D perhaps assigned TRBD1 or TRBD2 (7 bases each). The CDR3 is made up of 13 amino acids. Per the germline V gene, CDR1 is MNHEY and CDR2 is SVGEGT. The CDR3: CASTEAQGTKNFF. In DNA form, the CDR3 reads TGTGCCAGCACCGAAGCACAGGGGACTAAAAATTTCTTC.

This clonotype has just a few counts. The chain employs TRBV6-5 and TRBJ2-7; tentatively, D is TRBD1 (6 bases). Germline CDR1 and CDR2: MNHEY and SVGAGI. This CDR3 contains 14 residues. The V and J ends lost 4 bases and 3 bases respectively, with 13 bases between them. The CDR3, as DNA: TGTGCCAGCAGTTCGCCAGGGGTGTTCTACGAGCAGTACTTC. Translated, it gives CASSSPGVFYEQYF.

Worth noting for this clonotype: Compared with germline, one end of the junction differs, possibly owing to a read error. The V and J genes are TRBV7-2 and TRBJ1-2; 7 nucleotides match TRBD1. The germline CDR1 and CDR2 sequences are SGHTA and FQGNSA. The CDR3 covers 14 residues. CDR3 sequence: CASSPGTEVYGHTF. The CDR3 nucleotides are TGTGCCAGCAGCCCCGGGACAGAAGTCTATGGCCACACCTTC. The whole variable domain, filled in from reference TRBV7-2 and TRBJ1-2, reads GAGVSQSPSNKVTEKGKDVELRCDPISGHTALYWYRQSLGQGLEFLIYFQGNSAPDKSGLPSDRFSAERTGGSVSTLTIQRTQQEDSAVYLCASSPGTEVYGHTFGSGTRLTVV.

This sequence joins TRBV19 and TRBJ2-5; D tentatively reads TRBD1 or TRBD2 (6 bases each). Germline-derived CDR1 and CDR2 are LNHDA and SQIVND (reference sequence). Trimming stripped 3 bases from V and 4 bases from J, with 12 bases between. This CDR3 region has 14 residues. DNA of the CDR3: TGTGCCAGTAGTATCGCCGGGGGCGGAGAGACCCAGTACTTC. This sequence encodes CASSIAGGGETQYF.

Remarks on this clonotype: The CDR3 does not close with the conserved phenylalanine or tryptophan, likely indicating a read error. The CDR3 region is CAIRARRASSGANVLTI. As DNA, the CDR3 is TGTGCCATCAGAGCGCGGAGGGCGAGCTCTGGGGCCAACGTCCTGACTATC. The rearrangement uses TRBV10-3 and TRBJ2-6; a weak D match, TRBD2 (6 bases). V shed 6 bases and J shed 0 bases, with 15 bases lying between them. The CDR3 totals 17 residues. The germline V gene encodes CDR1 ENHRY and CDR2 SYGVKD.

The V gene is TRBV20-1, the J gene TRBJ2-4; D is unclear. The CDR3 runs 18 residues. In germline, CDR1 is DFQATT, CDR2 SNEGSKA (reference sequence). V lost 0 bases and J 1 base, leaving 19 bases between the germline ends. CDR3 sequence (DNA): TGCAGTGCTAGAGAGACTCCCCTAGGACGGCTGGCCAAAAACATTCAGTACTTC. Amino acids: CSARETPLGRLAKNIQYF.

A remark on this clonotype: The junction shows a germline mismatch at one end, possibly a read error. This sequence joins TRBV9 and TRBJ1-1, with 11 nucleotides matching TRBD1. The CDR3 length is 14 residues. Germline values: CDR1 SGDLS, CDR2 YYNGEE. CDR3 in amino acids: CASSVWTGGTEAIF. As DNA, the CDR3 is TGTGCCAGCAGCGTTTGGACAGGGGGCACTGAAGCTATCTTT.

The chain recombines TRBV5-1 with TRBJ2-1; maybe TRBD1 (5 bases). Trimming removed 3 bases at V and 8 bases at J, with 12 bases between. There are 13 residues in the CDR3. CDR1 is SGHRS and CDR2 is YFSETQ in the germline V gene. Here the CDR3 DNA reads TGCGCCAGCAGCTACACTATAGGGGATGAGCAGTTCTTC. This translates into CASSYTIGDEQFF.

The chain couples TRBV6-5 to TRBJ2-7; D is perhaps TRBD1 or TRBD2 (5 bases each). CDR1 and CDR2 (germline): MNHEY, SVGAGI. Deletions cut 2 bases from V and 3 bases from J, with 14 bases between. The CDR3 runs 15 residues. CDR3 coding DNA: TGTGCCAGCAGTTACGGCGGTGGGGGTCTCTACGAGCAGTACTTC. Translated, it gives CASSYGGGGLYEQYF.

This clonotype was detected only once. V is TRBV5-5 and J is TRBJ1-2; D unclear. This CDR3 is built from 12 residues. Germline CDR1 SGHKS, CDR2 YYEKEE (reference sequence). V lost 4 bases and J 3 bases, leaving 7 bases between the germline ends. CDR3 sequence (DNA): TGTGCCAGCAGCGGAGAATACTATGGCTACACCTTC. Its translation: CASSGEYYGYTF.

The chain joins TRBV5-4 to TRBJ2-5; D ambiguous. V lost 4 bases to trimming and J lost 5 bases, with 12 bases between them. This CDR3 region has 13 residues. Germline V gene lookup returns CDR1 SGHNT and CDR2 YYREEE (reference sequence). In DNA form, the CDR3 reads TGTGCCAGCAGCCCCACGCTATCTGAGACCCAGTACTTC. This sequence encodes CASSPTLSETQYF.